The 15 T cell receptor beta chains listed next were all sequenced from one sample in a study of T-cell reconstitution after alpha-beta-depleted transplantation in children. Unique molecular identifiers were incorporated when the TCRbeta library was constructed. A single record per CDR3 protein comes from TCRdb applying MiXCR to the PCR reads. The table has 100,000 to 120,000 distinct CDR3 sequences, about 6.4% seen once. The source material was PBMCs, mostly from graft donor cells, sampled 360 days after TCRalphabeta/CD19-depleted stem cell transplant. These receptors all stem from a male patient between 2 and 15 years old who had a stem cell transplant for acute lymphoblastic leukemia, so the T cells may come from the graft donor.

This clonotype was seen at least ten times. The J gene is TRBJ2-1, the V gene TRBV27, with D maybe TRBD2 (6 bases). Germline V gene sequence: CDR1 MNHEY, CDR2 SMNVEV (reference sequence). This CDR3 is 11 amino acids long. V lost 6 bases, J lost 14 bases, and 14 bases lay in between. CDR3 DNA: TGTGCCAGCAGCCCAGGGACTGTGGAGTTCTTC. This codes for CASSPGTVEFF.

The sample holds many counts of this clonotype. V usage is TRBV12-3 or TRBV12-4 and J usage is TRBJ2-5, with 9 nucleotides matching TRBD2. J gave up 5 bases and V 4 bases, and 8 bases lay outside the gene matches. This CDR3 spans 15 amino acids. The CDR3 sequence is CASSSVAGVEETQYF. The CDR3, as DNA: TGTGCCAGCAGTTCGGTAGCGGGAGTTGAGGAGACCCAGTACTTC.

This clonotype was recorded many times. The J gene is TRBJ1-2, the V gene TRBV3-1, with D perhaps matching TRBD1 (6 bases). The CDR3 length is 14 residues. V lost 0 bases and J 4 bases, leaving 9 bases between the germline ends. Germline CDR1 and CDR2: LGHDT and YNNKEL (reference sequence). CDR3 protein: CASSQDGGGYGYTF. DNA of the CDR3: TGTGCCAGCAGCCAAGATGGAGGGGGCTATGGCTACACCTTC.

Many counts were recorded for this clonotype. The CDR3 DNA sequence: TGTGCCAGCAGCCAAGAAAGAACTCGGGTTGGCAATGAGCAGTTCTTC. It specifies CASSQERTRVGNEQFF. The rearrangement links TRBV4-2 to TRBJ2-1; the D is unclear. Trimming took off 0 bases at V and 6 bases at J, with 15 bases between the two ends. Germline V CDR1 and CDR2: LGHNA, YNFKEQ. There are 16 residues in the CDR3.

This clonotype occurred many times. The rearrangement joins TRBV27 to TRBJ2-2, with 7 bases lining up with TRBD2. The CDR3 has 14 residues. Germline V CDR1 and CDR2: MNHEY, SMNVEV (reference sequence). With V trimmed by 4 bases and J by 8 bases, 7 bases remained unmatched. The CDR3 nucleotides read TGTGCCAGCAGTTCGGGGGAGGGTGAAGGGGAGCTGTTTTTT. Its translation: CASSSGEGEGELFF.

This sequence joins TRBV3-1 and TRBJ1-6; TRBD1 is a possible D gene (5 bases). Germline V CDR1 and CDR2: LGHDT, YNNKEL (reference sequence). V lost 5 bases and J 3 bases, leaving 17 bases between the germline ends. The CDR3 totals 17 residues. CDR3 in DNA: TGTGCCAGCAGCTTGAAGTTGACAGCCTACTATAATTCACCCCTCCACTTT. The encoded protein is CASSLKLTAYYNSPLHF.

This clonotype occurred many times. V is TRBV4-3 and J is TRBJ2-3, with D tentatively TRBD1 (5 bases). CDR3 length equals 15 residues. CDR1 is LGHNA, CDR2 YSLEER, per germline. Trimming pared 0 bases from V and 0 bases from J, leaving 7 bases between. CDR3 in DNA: TGCGCCAGCAGCCAAGAAAGACAGAGCACAGATACGCAGTATTTT. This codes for CASSQERQSTDTQYF.

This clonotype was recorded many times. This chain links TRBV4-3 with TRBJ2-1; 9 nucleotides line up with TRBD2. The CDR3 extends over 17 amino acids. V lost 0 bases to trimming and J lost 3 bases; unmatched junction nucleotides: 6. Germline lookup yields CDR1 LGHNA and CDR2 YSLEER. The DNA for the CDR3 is TGCGCCAGCAGCCAAGATTTTGGGCGGGAGGGCTACAATGAGCAGTTCTTC. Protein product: CASSQDFGREGYNEQFF.

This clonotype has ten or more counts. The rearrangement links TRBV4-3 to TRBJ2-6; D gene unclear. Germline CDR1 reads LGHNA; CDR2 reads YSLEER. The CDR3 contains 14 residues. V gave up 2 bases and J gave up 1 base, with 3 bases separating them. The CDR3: CASSQMSGANVLTF. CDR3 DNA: TGCGCCAGCAGCCAAATGTCTGGGGCCAACGTCCTGACTTTC.

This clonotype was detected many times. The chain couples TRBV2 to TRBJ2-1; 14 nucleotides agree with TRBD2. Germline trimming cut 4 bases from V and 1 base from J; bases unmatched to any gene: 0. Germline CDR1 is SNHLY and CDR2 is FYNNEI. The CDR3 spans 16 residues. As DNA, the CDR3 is TGTGCCAGCAGTGGGACTAGCGGGGGGTCCTACAATGAGCAGTTCTTC. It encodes CASSGTSGGSYNEQFF.

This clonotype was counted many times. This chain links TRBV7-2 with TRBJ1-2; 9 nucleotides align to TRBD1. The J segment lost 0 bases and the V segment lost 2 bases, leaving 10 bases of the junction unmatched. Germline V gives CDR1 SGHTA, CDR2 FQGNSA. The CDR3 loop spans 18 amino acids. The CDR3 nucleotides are TGTGCCAGCAGCTTATTGTCGGGACAGGGACCCTCTAACTATGGCTACACCTTC. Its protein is CASSLLSGQGPSNYGYTF.

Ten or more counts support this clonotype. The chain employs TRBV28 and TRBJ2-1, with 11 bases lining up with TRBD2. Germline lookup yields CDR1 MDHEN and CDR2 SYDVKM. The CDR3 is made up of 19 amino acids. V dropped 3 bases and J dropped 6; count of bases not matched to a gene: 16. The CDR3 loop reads CASSFTGPLLAGAFNEQFF. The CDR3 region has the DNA TGTGCCAGCAGTTTCACGGGACCGCTACTAGCGGGAGCCTTCAATGAGCAGTTCTTC.

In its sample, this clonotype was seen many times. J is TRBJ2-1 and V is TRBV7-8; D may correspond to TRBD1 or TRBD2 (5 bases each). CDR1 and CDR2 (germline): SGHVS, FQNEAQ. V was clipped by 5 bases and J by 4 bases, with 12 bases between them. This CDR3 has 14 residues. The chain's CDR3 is CASSLGPRYNEQFF. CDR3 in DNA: TGTGCCAGCAGCCTGGGACCCCGTTACAATGAGCAGTTCTTC.

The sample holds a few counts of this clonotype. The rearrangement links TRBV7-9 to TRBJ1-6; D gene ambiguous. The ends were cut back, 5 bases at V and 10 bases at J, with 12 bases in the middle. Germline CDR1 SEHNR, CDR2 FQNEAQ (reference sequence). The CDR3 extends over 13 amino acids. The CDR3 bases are TGTGCCAGCAGCCCCCCTGAGCAGTCACCCCTCCACTTT. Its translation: CASSPPEQSPLHF.

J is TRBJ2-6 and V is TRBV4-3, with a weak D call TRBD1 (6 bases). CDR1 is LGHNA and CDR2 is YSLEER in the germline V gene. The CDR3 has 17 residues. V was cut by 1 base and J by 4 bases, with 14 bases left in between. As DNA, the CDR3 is TGCGCCAGCAGCCAAGGGACAGTCTGGTCCGGGGCCAACGTCCTGACTTTC. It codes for CASSQGTVWSGANVLTF.